This TCR beta chain was retrieved from a study of high-grade serous ovarian cancer treatment subgroups. CDR3 size: 12 residues. The germline gives CDR1 SQVTM, CDR2 ANQGSEA. Tumor tissue was taken before any definitive surgery or chemotherapy was given. The protocol was immunoSEQ multiplex PCR, while the TCRdb copy is restricted to in-frame clones and leaves out a portion. The table has tens of thousands of clones, about 86% seen once. The specimen sequenced was tumor tissue. The chain combines TRBV29-1 with TRBJ1-2; possible D gene TRBD1, 6 bases. This receptor was identified in a human donor with high-grade serous ovarian cancer. CDR3 loop: CTATGGNYGYTF. The CDR3 coding sequence is TGCACCGCGACAGGCGGAAACTATGGCTACACCTTC.